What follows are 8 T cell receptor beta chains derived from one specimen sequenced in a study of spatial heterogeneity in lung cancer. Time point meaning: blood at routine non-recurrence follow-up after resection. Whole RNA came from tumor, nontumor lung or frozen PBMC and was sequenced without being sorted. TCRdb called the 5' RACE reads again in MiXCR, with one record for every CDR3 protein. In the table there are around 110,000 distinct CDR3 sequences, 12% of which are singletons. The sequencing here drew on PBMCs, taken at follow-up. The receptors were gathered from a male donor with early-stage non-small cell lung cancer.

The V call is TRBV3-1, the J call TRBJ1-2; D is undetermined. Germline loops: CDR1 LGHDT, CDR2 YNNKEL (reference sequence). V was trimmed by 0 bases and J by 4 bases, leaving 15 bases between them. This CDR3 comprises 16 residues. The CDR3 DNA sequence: TGTGCCAGCAGCCAAGATGCCACCATAAATCGCTATGGCTACACCTTC. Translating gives CASSQDATINRYGYTF.

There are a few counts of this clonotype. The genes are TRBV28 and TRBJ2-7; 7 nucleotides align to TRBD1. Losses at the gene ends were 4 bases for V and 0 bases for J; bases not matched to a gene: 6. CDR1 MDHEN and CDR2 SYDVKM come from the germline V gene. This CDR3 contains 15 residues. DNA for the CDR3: TGTGCCAGCAGTTCCGGGGACAGCCTCTCCTACGAGCAGTACTTC. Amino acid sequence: CASSSGDSLSYEQYF.

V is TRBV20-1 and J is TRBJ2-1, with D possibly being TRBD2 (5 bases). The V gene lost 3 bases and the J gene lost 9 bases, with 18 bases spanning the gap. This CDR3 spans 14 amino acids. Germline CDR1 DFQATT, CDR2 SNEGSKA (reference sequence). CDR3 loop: CSARRSGFSSEQFF. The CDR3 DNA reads TGCAGTGCTAGGCGCAGCGGATTTAGTAGTGAGCAGTTCTTC.

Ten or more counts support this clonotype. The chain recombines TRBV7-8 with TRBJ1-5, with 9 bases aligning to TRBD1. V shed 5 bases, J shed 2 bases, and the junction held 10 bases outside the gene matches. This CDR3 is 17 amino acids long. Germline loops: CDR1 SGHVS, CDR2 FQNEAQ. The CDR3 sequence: CASSAGARQGGNQPQHF. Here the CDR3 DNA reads TGTGCCAGCAGCGCAGGGGCAAGACAGGGGGGCAATCAGCCCCAGCATTTT. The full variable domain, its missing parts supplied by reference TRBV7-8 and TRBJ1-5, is GAGVSQSPRYKVAKRGQDVALRCDPISGHVSLFWYQQALGQGPEFLTYFQNEAQLDKSGLPSDRFFAERPEGSVSTLKIQRTQQEDSAVYLCASSAGARQGGNQPQHFGDGTRLSIL.

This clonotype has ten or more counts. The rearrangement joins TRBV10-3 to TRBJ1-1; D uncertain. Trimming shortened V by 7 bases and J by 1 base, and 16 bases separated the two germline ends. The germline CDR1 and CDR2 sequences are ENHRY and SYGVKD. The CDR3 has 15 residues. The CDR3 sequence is CAIKKAPASNTEAFF. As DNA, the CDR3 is TGTGCCATCAAGAAAGCCCCAGCCTCGAACACTGAAGCTTTCTTT.

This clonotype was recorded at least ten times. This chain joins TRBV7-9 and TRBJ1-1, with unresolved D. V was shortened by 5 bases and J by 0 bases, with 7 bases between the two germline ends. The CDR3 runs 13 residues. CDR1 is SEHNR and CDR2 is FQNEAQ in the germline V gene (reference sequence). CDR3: CASSPGMNTEAFF. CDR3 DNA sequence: TGTGCCAGCAGCCCCGGGATGAACACTGAAGCTTTCTTT.

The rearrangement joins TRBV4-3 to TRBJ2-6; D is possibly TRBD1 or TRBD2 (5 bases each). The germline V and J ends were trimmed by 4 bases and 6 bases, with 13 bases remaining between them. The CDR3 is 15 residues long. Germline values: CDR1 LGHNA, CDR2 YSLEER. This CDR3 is CASSPGQLVANVLTF. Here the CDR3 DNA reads TGCGCCAGCAGCCCGGGGCAACTCGTGGCCAACGTCCTGACTTTC.

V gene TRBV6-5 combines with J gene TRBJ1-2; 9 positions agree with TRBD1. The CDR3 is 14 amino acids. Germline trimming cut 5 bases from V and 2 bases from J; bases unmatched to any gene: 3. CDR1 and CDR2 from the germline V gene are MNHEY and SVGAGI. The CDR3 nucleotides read TGTGCCAGCAGTGCGGACAGGGGAAACTATGGCTACACCTTC. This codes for CASSADRGNYGYTF.